Following are 2 T cell receptor beta chains from one sample sequenced in a study of read filtering for tumor transcriptome and immune sequencing. The library was built from approximately 400 ng RNA with molecular barcoded adaptors for alpha/delta and beta/gamma chains. TCRdb independently ran MiXCR on the reads; one entry per CDR3 protein. This table has 65,000 or so distinct CDR3 sequences, around a fifth appearing once. Sample: a population of CD138-negative cells sorted from bone marrow. The receptors come from a donor over 35 with multiple myeloma.

Of note for this clonotype: A much larger clone is a single base away; this may be a read error. The rearrangement links TRBV2 to TRBJ2-2; weak D call: TRBD2 (5 bases). The CDR3 contains 14 residues. In germline, CDR1 is SNHLY, CDR2 FYNNEI. The CDR3 coding sequence is TGTGCCAGCAACCGGGTGGGTCCCACCGGGGAGCCGTTTTTT. Encoded protein: CASNRVGPTGEPFF.

In its sample, this clonotype was seen many times. The chain uses TRBV2 and TRBJ1-5, with D possibly matching TRBD1 (5 bases). V dropped 9 bases and J dropped 2 bases, with 14 bases sitting between them. CDR1 is SNHLY and CDR2 is FYNNEI in the germline V gene. This CDR3 has 14 amino acids. Here the CDR3 DNA reads TGTGCCAGTAGCGAGGGGCTCGGCAATCAGCCCCAGCATTTT. Its translation: CASSEGLGNQPQHF.